Listed below are T cell receptor beta chains from one sample, sequenced in a study of cytomegalovirus exposure and HLA in healthy donors. The repertoire was sequenced with immunoSEQ multiplex PCR; TCRdb's copy has only in-frame clones and lacks some. Among some 150,000 clones listed, almost 85% were seen once. The sequenced material came from PBMCs. Receptor source: a man aged 18 to 30 in good health and CMV-seropositive. CDR3s include the opening cysteine and the closing phenylalanine or tryptophan. A D gene is named only where the DNA matches it firmly. The size entry is marked missing in some rows and otherwise reads once, few, many or a size class.

D,J,V,size,DNA,CDR3
TRBD1,TRBJ1-5,TRBV18,NA,TGTGCCAGCTCACCGCGACAGGGAGGCAATCAGCCCCAGCATTTT,CASSPRQGGNQPQHF
NA,TRBJ1-2,TRBV2,NA,TGTGCCAGCAGTGATAGGGGCTACGCCTATGGCTACACCTTC,CASSDRGYAYGYTF
NA,TRBJ1-2,TRBV4-1,NA,TGCGCCAGCAGCCAAGTCGACAGGAATGACTATGGCTACACCTTC,CASSQVDRNDYGYTF
TRBD1,TRBJ2-7,TRBV28,once,TGTGCCAGCAGTTTATATTCAGAGGACAGGACCCCAGTCAGCTCCTACGAGCAGTACTTC,CASSLYSEDRTPVSSYEQYF
NA,TRBJ1-1,TRBV11-2,NA,TGTGCCAGCAGCTTAGTGTTAGGGGTCACTGAAGCTTTCTTT,CASSLVLGVTEAFF
TRBD1,TRBJ1-3,TRBV28,NA,TGTGCCAGCAGCCTAGGGGACAGGGCTGGAAACACCATATATTTT,CASSLGDRAGNTIYF
TRBD1,TRBJ2-5,TRBV6-5,NA,TGTGCCAGCACCCCGGACAGGGGGAATCGAGAGACCCAGTACTTC,CASTPDRGNRETQYF
TRBD1,TRBJ2-5,TRBV27,NA,TGTGCCAGCAGTTTGGACAGGGCCCAAGAGACCCAGTACTTC,CASSLDRAQETQYF
TRBD1,TRBJ2-7,TRBV25-1,NA,TGTGCCAGCAGTGGATGGGACAGTACCTACGAGCAGTACTTC,CASSGWDSTYEQYF
TRBD1,TRBJ1-1,TRBV11-2,NA,TGTGCCAGCCGGGATGTAAGGGGGCCGAGGGACACTGAAGCTTTCTTT,CASRDVRGPRDTEAFF
TRBD1,TRBJ2-1,TRBV27,NA,TGTGCCAGCAGTCAACTGTCAGGGGGCCAGTACAATGAGCAGTTCTTC,CASSQLSGGQYNEQFF
TRBD1,TRBJ1-1,TRBV27,NA,TGTGCCAGCCGGGACAGGACGAACACTGAAGCTTTCTTT,CASRDRTNTEAFF
TRBD1,TRBJ2-7,TRBV27,NA,TGTGCCAGCAGTCCACGACAGGGGGCTAACTACGAGCAGTACTTC,CASSPRQGANYEQYF
TRBD1,TRBJ2-7,TRBV27,NA,TGTGCCAGCAGTTTAATCGACAGGGGGCCGTACGAGCAGTACTTC,CASSLIDRGPYEQYF
NA,TRBJ2-2,TRBV19,NA,TGTGCCAGTAGCCCTCTTTTTACCGGGGAGCTGTTTTTT,CASSPLFTGELFF
NA,TRBJ1-1,TRBV19,NA,TGTGCCAGTAGTACCCCAGACAGATTCGGTGAAGCTTTCTTT,CASSTPDRFGEAFF
NA,TRBJ2-1,TRBV13,NA,TGTGCCAGCAGCTTAGGGGCGGGACCGAGCTCCTACAATGAGCAGTTCTTC,CASSLGAGPSSYNEQFF
TRBD2,TRBJ2-2,TRBV5-4,NA,TGTGCCAGCAGCTTGGTAGTTAGCGGGACCAACACCGGGGAGCTGTTTTTT,CASSLVVSGTNTGELFF
NA,TRBJ2-7,TRBV21-1,NA,TGTGCCAGCAGCAAATTGAAACAGGGTAGCCACGAGCAGTACTTC,CASSKLKQGSHEQYF
NA,TRBJ1-5,TRBV7-2,few,TGTGCCAGCAGCTTACGGGGGGATCAGCCCCAGCATTTT,CASSLRGDQPQHF
TRBD1,TRBJ2-3,TRBV4-2,once,TGTGCCAGCAGCCAGGCCGGGAGGAACAGGGGGCAAGTAGATACGCAGTATTTT,CASSQAGRNRGQVDTQYF
NA,TRBJ2-5,TRBV7-9,NA,TGTGCCAGCACCCCAAAGGGGGGGCCCCAGCGGGAGACCCAGTACTTC,CASTPKGGPQRETQYF
NA,TRBJ1-2,TRBV27,NA,TGTGCCAGCAGTCCCACGGGGGGCAGATACTATGGCTACACCTTC,CASSPTGGRYYGYTF
NA,TRBJ1-1,TRBV5-5,once,TGTGCCAGCAGCTTATCCGGGGACACTGAAGCTTTCTTT,CASSLSGDTEAFF
TRBD2,TRBJ2-7,TRBV5-1,NA,TGCGCCAGCAGCCGGGGACTAGCGGGAGTCCCCACCTACGAGCAGTACTTC,CASSRGLAGVPTYEQYF
TRBD1,TRBJ1-4,TRBV19,NA,TGTGCCAGTAGTATTTCGGGGACAGGGAAAGAAAAACTGTTTTTT,CASSISGTGKEKLFF
TRBD1,TRBJ1-5,TRBV19,NA,TGTGCCAGTAGTATCGGACAGGTAAATCAGCCCCAGCATTTT,CASSIGQVNQPQHF
NA,TRBJ1-1,TRBV30,NA,TGTGCCTGGAGTGTAACTAGTGTCGGTGAAGCTTTCTTT,CAWSVTSVGEAFF
TRBD2,TRBJ2-1,TRBV4-1,NA,TGCGCCAGCAGCCTCACCGGACTAGCGGGCAGCTCCTACAATGAGCAGTTCTTC,CASSLTGLAGSSYNEQFF
TRBD1,TRBJ2-7,TRBV5-1,NA,TGCGCCAGCAGCTTGCAGGGGGCGCGGGAGCAGTACTTC,CASSLQGAREQYF
TRBD2,TRBJ2-2,TRBV10-3,once,TGTGCCATCAGGGGCACCTGGGGGGGATACACCGGGGAGCTGTTTTTT,CAIRGTWGGYTGELFF
TRBD1,TRBJ2-7,TRBV7-9,NA,TGTGCCAGCAGCTTGGGGACAGGGGGCAGCGACGAGCAGTACTTC,CASSLGTGGSDEQYF
NA,TRBJ2-7,TRBV7-8,NA,TGTGCCAGCAGCTTGGGTAGCTCAGACGAGCAGTACTTC,CASSLGSSDEQYF
NA,TRBJ2-7,TRBV28,NA,TGTGCCAGCAGTTCCCCCCCAGGGCGCATAGAAGACGAGCAGTACTTC,CASSSPPGRIEDEQYF
NA,TRBJ2-1,TRBV5-4,NA,TGTGCCAGCAGCTTCCCCGGGAGGGGGCGCGACAATGAGCAGTTCTTC,CASSFPGRGRDNEQFF
TRBD1,TRBJ1-5,TRBV7-9,NA,TGTGCCAGCAGCTCACTTGACAGGGTTGGGGAGCCCCAGCATTTT,CASSSLDRVGEPQHF
NA,TRBJ1-2,TRBV29-1,few,TGCAGCGTTGGGGCGGGGAACTATGGCTACACCTTC,CSVGAGNYGYTF
TRBD1,TRBJ2-2,TRBV2,NA,TGTGCCAGCAGTGAAGCGCCGGACAGGGCCAACACCGGGGAGCTGTTTTTT,CASSEAPDRANTGELFF
TRBD1,TRBJ2-2,TRBV7-9,NA,TGTGCCAGCAGCTTTCCGGGACAGGGGAACACCGGGGAGCTGTTTTTT,CASSFPGQGNTGELFF
NA,TRBJ2-1,TRBV6-1,NA,TGTGCCAGCAGTGAAGCGAAGATAGCCACCTACAATGAGCAGTTCTTC,CASSEAKIATYNEQFF
NA,TRBJ1-5,TRBV29-1,NA,TGCAGCGTCTCCGACAGAAATCAGCCCCAGCATTTT,CSVSDRNQPQHF
NA,TRBJ2-3,TRBV10-3,few,TGTGCCTCCGCGCAGGGCACAGATACGCAGTATTTT,CASAQGTDTQYF
TRBD2,TRBJ2-3,TRBV4-1,few,TGCGCCAGCAGCCTGCGCGGGAGTTCTAGGGCAGATACGCAGTATTTT,CASSLRGSSRADTQYF
NA,TRBJ2-3,TRBV29-1,few,TGCAGCGTCGAGGCAGATACGCAGTATTTT,CSVEADTQYF
NA,TRBJ1-5,TRBV4-1,NA,TGCGCCAGCAGCCAAGGGCACCCTAGCAATCAGCCCCAGCATTTT,CASSQGHPSNQPQHF
NA,TRBJ1-1,TRBV1,NA,TGCACCAGCCTCGGAGTGAACACTGAAGCTTTCTTT,CTSLGVNTEAFF
NA,TRBJ2-5,TRBV5-1,NA,TGCGCCAGCAGCTTGGGGCGTGGAGTAGAGACCCAGTACTTC,CASSLGRGVETQYF
NA,TRBJ2-7,TRBV6-5,NA,TGTGCCAGCAGTTATAGTACCGAGGAGCAGTACTTC,CASSYSTEEQYF
TRBD1,TRBJ1-2,TRBV27,NA,TGTGCCAGCAGTTTGGTACAGGGGCTAGCTGGCTACACCTTC,CASSLVQGLAGYTF
NA,TRBJ1-2,TRBV5-6,NA,TGTGCCAGCAGCTCGCGCTCGGTAGCGGGGAACTATGGCTACACCTTC,CASSSRSVAGNYGYTF
NA,TRBJ1-1,TRBV6-1,NA,TGTGCCAGCAGTGAGAGGCGGGAAGCTTTCTTT,CASSERREAFF
NA,TRBJ1-1,TRBV25-1,few,TGTGCCAGCAGTGGCCCCAGGGGAATAAGGAACACTGAAGCTTTCTTT,CASSGPRGIRNTEAFF
TRBD2,TRBJ2-7,TRBV7-2,once,TGTGCCAGCAGCTCAAGGGGCCGGGACTATATATACGAGCAGTACTTC,CASSSRGRDYIYEQYF
TRBD1,TRBJ1-2,TRBV16,NA,TGTGCCAGCAGCCAATCCGGGACAGTGAGTCAGGGCTACACCTTC,CASSQSGTVSQGYTF
NA,TRBJ1-2,TRBV7-9,NA,TGTGCCAGCTTAGGCTACACCTTC,CASLGYTF
TRBD1,TRBJ2-7,TRBV5-1,NA,TGCGCCAGCAGCCTTGGGACAGGGGGCCCCTACGAGCAGTACTTC,CASSLGTGGPYEQYF
TRBD1,TRBJ2-7,TRBV5-1,once,TGCGCCAGCAGCTTGTTGTCAGGGGGCGAAAACCCCTACGAGCAGTACTTC,CASSLLSGGENPYEQYF